Only one count was recorded for the clone carrying this T cell receptor (beta chain). A junction end diverges from the germline sequence, so it may reflect a read error. This record comes from a study of blood T cell repertoires in COVID-19. Study summary: Whether acute or convalescent, the COVID-19 samples came from the United States, Italy and Spain. Sample material is recorded as cDNA or gDNA derived from T cells, B-cell-depleted T cells, or PBMCs.

Sequencing was performed with immunoSEQ multiplex PCR; in TCRdb, only in-frame clones are kept and a portion is missing. Of a few hundred thousand clones in the sample, about 89% were seen once. Enrolled during active infection, Seattle patients were then followed longitudinally. The CDR3 sequence is 15 residues long. Germline CDR1 and CDR2: SSHAT and FNYEAQ (reference sequence). Material: peripheral blood. This sequence originates from a woman aged 25 to 39 with COVID-19, enrolled during active disease. V usage is TRBV7-7 and J usage is TRBJ2-1, with a weak D call TRBD1 (6 bases). This CDR3 is CASSLTQGFGNEQFF. The DNA of the CDR3 is TGTGCTAGCAGCTTAACACAGGGTTTTGGGAATGAGCAGTTCTTC.